This is a list of T cell receptor beta chains from one sample in a study of human T cells and chemical hapten exposure. Via MiXCR, TCRdb re-called the RACE reads, giving one row per CDR3 protein. Counted here are about 300,000 distinct CDR3 sequences, approximately 5.8% occurring once; the ten biggest clones make up around 8.8%. The starting material was whole blood, obtained in connection with sensitization to the hapten diphenylcyclopropenone (DPC). Receptors were obtained from a woman between 18 and 29 years old with alopecia areata. Some clones in this sample may be carry-over from other donors' samples. Each CDR3 is given with its conserved first and last residue. A D gene is named only where the DNA matches it firmly. The listing skips clone size in some rows; elsewhere it reads once, few, many or a size class.

size	D	V	J	DNA	CDR3
few	-	TRBV29-1	TRBJ1-1	TGCAGCGTTGCTGGCAGATCGAACACTGAAGCTTTCTTT	CSVAGRSNTEAFF
few	-	TRBV12-3/TRBV12-4	TRBJ2-1	TGTGCCAGCAGTTTAACTAGCACCCATGAGCAGTTCTTC	CASSLTSTHEQFF
many	TRBD2	TRBV3-1	TRBJ2-1	TGTGCCAGCAGCCCATCAGGGACTAGCGGCCGCTCCTACAATGAGCAGTTCTTC	CASSPSGTSGRSYNEQFF
many	TRBD1	TRBV20-1	TRBJ2-3	TGCAGTGCTGGCCGGGACCTCGACGTAGTATTACAGGGGATATATAAGAAAGATACGCAGTATTTT	CSAGRDLDVVLQGIYKKDTQYF
few	-	TRBV12-5	TRBJ2-7	TGTGCTAGTGGTTTATCAGGGTTCTCCTACGAGCAGTACTTC	CASGLSGFSYEQYF
few	TRBD1	TRBV27	TRBJ1-6	TGTGCCAGCAGTTTCCGAACGACAGGGACCGGTTCACCCCTCCACTTT	CASSFRTTGTGSPLHF
-	-	TRBV7-9	TRBJ2-3	TGTGCCAGCAGCTTAAAGTGGAATTTCACAGATACGCAGTATTTT	CASSLKWNFTDTQYF
many	-	TRBV28	TRBJ1-1	TGTGCCAGCAGTTTGTACAGGGATACTGAAGCTTTCTTT	CASSLYRDTEAFF
few	-	TRBV12-3/TRBV12-4	TRBJ1-1	TGTGCCAGCAGTTACGGTCTTGGGAACACTGAAGCTTTCTTT	CASSYGLGNTEAFF
many	TRBD2	TRBV29-1	TRBJ2-1	TGCAGCGTTGAAGTGCCGGGGGGGCTAAATGAGCAGTTCTTC	CSVEVPGGLNEQFF
few	-	TRBV5-1	TRBJ1-1	TGCGCCAGCAGGTCAGGGGCCTCCCGAAGGAACACTGAAGCTTTCTTT	CASRSGASRRNTEAFF
many	-	TRBV27	TRBJ2-2	TGTGCCAGCAGTTTGGGGCTTCAACCTAACACCGGGGAGCTGTTTTTT	CASSLGLQPNTGELFF
few	-	TRBV6-2/TRBV6-3	TRBJ2-7	TGTGCCAGCACAAGGGGTTCGAATGCCTACGAGCAGTACTTC	CASTRGSNAYEQYF
many	-	TRBV7-8	TRBJ1-5	TGTGCCAGCAGCTTAGCGTTTTCCTCGGGGGATCAGCCCCAGCATTTT	CASSLAFSSGDQPQHF
once	-	TRBV5-1	TRBJ1-1	TGCGCCAGCACTAGAGATCGCGGGCAGGGAGGCACTGAAGCTTTCTTT	CASTRDRGQGGTEAFF
few	TRBD1	TRBV20-1	TRBJ1-1	TGCAGTGCCACAGACAGGGGGGACACTGAAGCTTTCTTT	CSATDRGDTEAFF
few	-	TRBV9	TRBJ2-7	TGTGCCAGCAGCCCCAATACCCGGGGCGAGCAGTACTTC	CASSPNTRGEQYF
-	TRBD1	TRBV25-1	TRBJ2-7	TGTGCCAGCAGTCCCTCCGGGACAGAGTACGAGCAGTACTTC	CASSPSGTEYEQYF
-	-	TRBV27	TRBJ1-5	TGTGCCAGCAGTTTATTGCGAACAGCCAATCAGCCCCAGCATTTT	CASSLLRTANQPQHF
-	-	TRBV27	TRBJ2-3	TGTGCCAGCAGTTTACTTAGCCACGGGACTGGTCCCACAGATACGCAGTATTTT	CASSLLSHGTGPTDTQYF
few	-	TRBV20-1	TRBJ1-2	TGCAGTGCTAGAGATCCCGACAGGAACACTTCTTACTATGGCTACACCTTC	CSARDPDRNTSYYGYTF
-	-	TRBV20-1	TRBJ2-3	TGCAGTGCTAGAGATTTGGAGGGGCCGACAGATACGCAGTATTTT	CSARDLEGPTDTQYF
-	TRBD1	TRBV5-4	TRBJ2-7	TGTGCCAGCAGCACCGGGACAGCCCAATCCTACGAGCAGTACTTC	CASSTGTAQSYEQYF
few	-	TRBV24-1	TRBJ2-2	TGTGCCACCAGTCCGCGAGGGTCGACCGGGGAGCTGTTTTTT	CATSPRGSTGELFF
many	TRBD1	TRBV6-2/TRBV6-3	TRBJ2-1	TGTGCCAGCAGTTACACCGACAGGGTTTACGACAATGAGCAGTTCTTC	CASSYTDRVYDNEQFF
few	TRBD2	TRBV18	TRBJ2-3	TGTGCCAGCTCACCAGGGACTAGCGGAGCAGATACGCAGTATTTT	CASSPGTSGADTQYF